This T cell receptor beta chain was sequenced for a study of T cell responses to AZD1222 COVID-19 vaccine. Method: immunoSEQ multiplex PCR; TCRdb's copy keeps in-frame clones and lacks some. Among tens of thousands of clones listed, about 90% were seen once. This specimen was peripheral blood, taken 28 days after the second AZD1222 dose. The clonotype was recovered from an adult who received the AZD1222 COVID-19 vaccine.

The CDR3 sequence: CASSIVAGGHYEQYF. The CDR3, as DNA: TGTGCCAGTAGTATAGTAGCGGGAGGACACTACGAGCAGTACTTC. V is TRBV19 and J is TRBJ2-7, with 10 nucleotides matching TRBD2. V dropped 1 base and J dropped 3; count of bases not matched to a gene: 3. The CDR3 loop spans 15 amino acids. The germline gives CDR1 LNHDA, CDR2 SQIVND (reference sequence).